The clone carrying this TCR beta chain has a single count. Antigen specificity is unknown. The CDR3 has 16 residues. V lost 1 base and J 2 bases, leaving 12 bases between the germline ends. The data were obtained in a study of T-cell reconstitution after alpha-beta-depleted transplantation in children. Study-level results: TCRbeta diversity was high at day 60 in some patients (a result of surviving recipient T cells and thymic progenitors). After one year, T-cell counts and TCRbeta diversity mostly came from new T cells. Several hundred expanded graft clones reportedly were the source of alpha-beta T cells about two months after transplant.

It was with unique molecular identifiers that the TCRbeta library was prepared. TCRdb re-called the PCR reads with MiXCR, one entry per CDR3 protein. Among 300,000 to 400,000 distinct CDR3 sequences listed, 16% were seen once. The chain couples TRBV12-3 or TRBV12-4 to TRBJ2-4; D not resolved. The TCR originated in a male patient aged 2-15 years who had a stem cell transplant for acute lymphoblastic leukemia, so the T cells may come from the graft donor. Sequencing was performed on PBMCs, mostly from graft donor cells, taken 360 days after TCRalphabeta/CD19-depleted stem cell transplant. The CDR3 coding sequence is TGTGCCAGCAGTTTAGATTTGGTACAGTCCAAAAACATTCAGTACTTC. Encoded protein: CASSLDLVQSKNIQYF.